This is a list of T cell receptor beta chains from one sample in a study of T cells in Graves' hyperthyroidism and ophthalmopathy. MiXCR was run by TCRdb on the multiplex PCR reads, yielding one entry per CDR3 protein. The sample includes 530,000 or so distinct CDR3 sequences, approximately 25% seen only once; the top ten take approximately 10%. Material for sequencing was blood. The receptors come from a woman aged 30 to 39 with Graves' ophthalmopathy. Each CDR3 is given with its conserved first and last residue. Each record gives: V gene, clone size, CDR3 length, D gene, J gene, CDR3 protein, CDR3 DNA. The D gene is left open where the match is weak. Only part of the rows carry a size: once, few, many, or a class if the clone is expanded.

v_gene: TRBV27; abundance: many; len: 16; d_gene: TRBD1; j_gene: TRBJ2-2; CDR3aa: CASSLFGQGADGELFF; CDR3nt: TGTGCCAGCAGTTTATTCGGGCAGGGGGCCGACGGGGAGCTGTTTTTT
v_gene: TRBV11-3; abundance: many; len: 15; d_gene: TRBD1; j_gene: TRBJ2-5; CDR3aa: CASSLGQGRVETQYF; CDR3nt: TGTGCCAGCAGCTTAGGACAGGGCCGAGTAGAGACCCAGTACTTC
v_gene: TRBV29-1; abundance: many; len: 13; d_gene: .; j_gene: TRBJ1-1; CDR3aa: CSVEGGRSTEAFF; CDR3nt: TGCAGCGTTGAGGGGGGGCGGTCCACTGAAGCTTTCTTT
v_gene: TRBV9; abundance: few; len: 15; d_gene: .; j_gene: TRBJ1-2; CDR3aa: CASSEGEGSDYGYTF; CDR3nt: TGTGCCAGCAGCGAGGGGGAAGGCAGTGACTATGGCTACACCTTC
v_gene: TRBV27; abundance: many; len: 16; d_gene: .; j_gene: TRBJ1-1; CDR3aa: CASSLSYGGGNTEAFF; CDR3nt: TGTGCCAGCAGTTTATCTTATGGGGGTGGGAACACTGAAGCTTTCTTT
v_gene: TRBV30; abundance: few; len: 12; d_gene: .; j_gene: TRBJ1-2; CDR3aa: CASALDNYGYTF; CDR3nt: TGTGCCTCCGCCTTGGATAACTATGGCTACACCTTC
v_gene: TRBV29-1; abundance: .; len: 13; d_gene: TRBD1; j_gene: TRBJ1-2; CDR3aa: CSVDSDRDYGYTF; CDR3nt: TGCAGCGTTGATTCGGACAGGGACTATGGCTACACCTTC
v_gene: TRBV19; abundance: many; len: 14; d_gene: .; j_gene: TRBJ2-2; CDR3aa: CASSGQSNTGELFF; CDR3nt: TGTGCCAGTAGTGGGCAGTCGAACACCGGGGAGCTGTTTTTT
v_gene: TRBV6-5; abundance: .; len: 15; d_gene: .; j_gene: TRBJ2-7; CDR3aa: CASSYSRGAEYEQYF; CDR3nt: TGTGCCAGCAGTTACTCGCGGGGCGCGGAATACGAGCAGTACTTC
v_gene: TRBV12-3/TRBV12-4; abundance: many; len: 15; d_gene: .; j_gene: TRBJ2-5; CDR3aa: CASSFDSMYQETQYF; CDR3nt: TGTGCCAGCAGTTTTGATTCGATGTACCAAGAGACCCAGTACTTC
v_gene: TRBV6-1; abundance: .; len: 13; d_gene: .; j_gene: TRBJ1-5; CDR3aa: CASSVVGGQPQHF; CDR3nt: TGTGCCAGCAGCGTCGTTGGGGGTCAGCCCCAGCATTTT
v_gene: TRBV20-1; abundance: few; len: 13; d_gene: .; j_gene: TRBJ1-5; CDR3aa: CSARRFSNQPQHF; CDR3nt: TGCAGTGCTAGGAGGTTTAGCAATCAGCCCCAGCATTTT
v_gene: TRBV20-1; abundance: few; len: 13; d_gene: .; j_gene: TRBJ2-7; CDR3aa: CSARDSVGNEQYF; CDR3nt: TGCAGTGCTAGGGATTCGGTGGGCAACGAGCAGTACTTC
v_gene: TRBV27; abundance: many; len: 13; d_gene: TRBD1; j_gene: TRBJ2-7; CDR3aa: CASSPGTGGQQYF; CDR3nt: TGTGCCAGCAGTCCCGGGACAGGGGGGCAGCAGTACTTC
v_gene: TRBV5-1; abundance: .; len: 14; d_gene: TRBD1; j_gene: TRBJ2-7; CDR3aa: CASSKDRAADEQYF; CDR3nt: TGCGCCAGCAGCAAGGACAGGGCGGCGGACGAGCAGTACTTC
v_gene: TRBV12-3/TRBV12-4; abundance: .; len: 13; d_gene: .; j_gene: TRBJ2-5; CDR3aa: CASSYGRQETQYF; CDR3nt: TGTGCCAGCAGTTATGGCAGACAAGAGACCCAGTACTTC
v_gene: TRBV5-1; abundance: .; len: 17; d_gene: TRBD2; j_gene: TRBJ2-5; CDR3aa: CASSEGASGGSQETQYF; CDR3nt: TGCGCCAGCAGCGAGGGTGCTAGCGGGGGCTCCCAAGAGACCCAGTACTTC
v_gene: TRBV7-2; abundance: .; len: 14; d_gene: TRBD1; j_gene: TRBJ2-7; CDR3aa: CASSSDRGPLEQYF; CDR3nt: TGTGCCAGCAGCTCCGACAGGGGCCCCTTGGAGCAGTACTTC
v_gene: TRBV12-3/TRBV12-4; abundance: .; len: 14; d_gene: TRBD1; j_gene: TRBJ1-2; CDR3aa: CASSARTGGEGYTF; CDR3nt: TGTGCCAGCAGCGCCCGGACAGGGGGCGAAGGCTACACCTTC
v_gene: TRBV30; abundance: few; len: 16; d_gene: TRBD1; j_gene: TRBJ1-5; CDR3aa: CAWSAQGGISNQPQHF; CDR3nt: TGTGCCTGGAGTGCCCAGGGGGGAATTAGCAATCAGCCCCAGCATTTT
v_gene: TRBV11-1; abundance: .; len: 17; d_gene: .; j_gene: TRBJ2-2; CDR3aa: CASSSNPGRANTGELFF; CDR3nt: TGTGCCAGCAGCTCCAATCCCGGTCGCGCGAACACCGGGGAGCTGTTTTTT
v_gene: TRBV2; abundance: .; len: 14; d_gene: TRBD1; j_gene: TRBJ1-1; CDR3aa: CASSVSGQGPEAFF; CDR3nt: TGTGCCAGCAGTGTTTCGGGACAGGGCCCTGAAGCTTTCTTT
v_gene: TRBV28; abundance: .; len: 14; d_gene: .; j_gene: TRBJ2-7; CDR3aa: CASSLWGVQYEQYF; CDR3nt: TGTGCCAGCAGTTTATGGGGAGTTCAGTACGAGCAGTACTTC
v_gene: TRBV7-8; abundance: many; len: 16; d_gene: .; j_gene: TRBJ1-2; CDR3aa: CASSLAPGGLDYGYTF; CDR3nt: TGTGCCAGCAGCTTAGCGCCTGGAGGGTTGGACTATGGCTACACCTTC
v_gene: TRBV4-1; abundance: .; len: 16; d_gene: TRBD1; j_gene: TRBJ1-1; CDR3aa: CASSQDQGAWDTEAFF; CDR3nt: TGCGCCAGCAGCCAAGATCAGGGGGCCTGGGACACTGAAGCTTTCTTT
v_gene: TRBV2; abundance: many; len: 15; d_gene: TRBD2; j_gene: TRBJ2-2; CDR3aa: CASSGLAGMGGELFF; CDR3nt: TGTGCCAGCAGTGGACTAGCGGGGATGGGCGGGGAGCTGTTTTTT
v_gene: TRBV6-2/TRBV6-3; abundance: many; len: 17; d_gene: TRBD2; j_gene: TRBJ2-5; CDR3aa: CASSWDRLAGEEETQYF; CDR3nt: TGTGCCAGCAGTTGGGATCGACTAGCGGGGGAGGAGGAGACCCAGTACTTC
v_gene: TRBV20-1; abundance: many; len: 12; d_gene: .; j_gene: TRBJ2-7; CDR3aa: CSAPGGGPEQYF; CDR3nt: TGCAGTGCCCCTGGGGGGGGGCCCGAGCAGTACTTC
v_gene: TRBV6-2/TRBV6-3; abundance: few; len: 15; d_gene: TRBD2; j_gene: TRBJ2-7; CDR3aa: CASSGRTSANYEQYF; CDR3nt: TGTGCCAGCAGTGGGAGGACTAGCGCGAACTACGAGCAGTACTTC
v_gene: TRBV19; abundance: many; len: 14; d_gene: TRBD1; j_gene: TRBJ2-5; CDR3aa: CASSGQGGQETQYF; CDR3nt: TGTGCCAGTAGCGGACAGGGGGGCCAAGAGACCCAGTACTTC
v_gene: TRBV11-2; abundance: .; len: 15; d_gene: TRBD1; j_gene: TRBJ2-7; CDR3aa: CASSLEQGAFYEQYF; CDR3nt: TGTGCCAGCAGCTTAGAGCAGGGGGCCTTTTACGAGCAGTACTTC
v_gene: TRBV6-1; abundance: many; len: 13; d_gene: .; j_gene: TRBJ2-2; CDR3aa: CASSLGPEWELFF; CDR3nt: TGTGCCAGCAGTCTTGGACCGGAGTGGGAGCTGTTTTTT
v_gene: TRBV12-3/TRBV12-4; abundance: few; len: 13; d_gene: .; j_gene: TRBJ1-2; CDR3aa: CASSFENLYGYTF; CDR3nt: TGTGCCAGCAGTTTTGAGAACCTCTATGGCTACACCTTC
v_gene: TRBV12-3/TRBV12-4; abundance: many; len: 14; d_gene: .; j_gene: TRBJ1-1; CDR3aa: CASSLTGPNTEAFF; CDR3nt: TGTGCCAGCAGTTTAACCGGACCGAACACTGAAGCTTTCTTT
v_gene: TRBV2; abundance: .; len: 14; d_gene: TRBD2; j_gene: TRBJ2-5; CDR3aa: CASTGTSGQETQYF; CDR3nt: TGTGCCAGCACCGGGACTAGCGGCCAAGAGACCCAGTACTTC
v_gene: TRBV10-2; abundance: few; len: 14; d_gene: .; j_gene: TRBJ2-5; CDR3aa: CASSRTNRQETQYF; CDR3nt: TGCGCCAGCAGTCGGACTAACCGACAAGAGACCCAGTACTTC
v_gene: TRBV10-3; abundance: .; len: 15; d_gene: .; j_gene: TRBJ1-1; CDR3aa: CAISREERLNTEAFF; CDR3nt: TGTGCCATCAGCCGTGAGGAGAGACTGAACACTGAAGCTTTCTTT
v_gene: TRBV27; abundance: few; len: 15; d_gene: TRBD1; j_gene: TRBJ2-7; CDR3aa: CASRHTRDRGGEQYF; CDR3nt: TGTGCCAGTCGCCACACCCGGGACAGGGGGGGTGAGCAGTACTTC
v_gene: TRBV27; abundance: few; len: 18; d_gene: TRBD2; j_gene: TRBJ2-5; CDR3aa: CASSLTPTRLAWRETQYF; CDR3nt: TGTGCCAGCAGTTTAACCCCAACTCGACTAGCGTGGAGAGAGACCCAGTACTTC